This entry features one T cell receptor beta chain sequence. The antigen is not known. Terminally differentiated effector memory CD45RA+ cells were excluded from the naive CD8 cells, which were CD45RO-negative and positively selected for CCR7. In the original analysis: With immunoSEQ giving junction-only sequences and no quality scores, filtering differed. Clones were sequenced by immunoSEQ multiplex PCR, and TCRdb holds only the in-frame ones, with some missing. D and trimming were read from the DNA, whereas the V and J calls and clone size are those reported in that table. The sample records about 2.1 million clones, 80% to 95% being singletons. V trimming: 1 base; J trimming: 9 bases; junction bases outside the gene matches: 2. Germline V gene lookup returns CDR1 MNHEY and CDR2 SMNVEV (reference sequence). The CDR3 has 13 residues. This sample was taken from a study of shared clonotypes between healthy human individuals. Whole-study results and caveats: A generally larger estimated richness was seen in naive subsets than in memory subsets. Read depth was anticipated to influence clonotype sharing among donors.

This TCR came from a man between 18 and 35 years old in good health. Some clones in this sample may be carry-over from other donors' samples. This chain uses TRBV27 with TRBJ2-1, with TRBD1 identical over 8 bases. Material for sequencing was naive CD8+ T cells from PBMCs. The CDR3 sequence: CASSLLQGVEQFF. The CDR3 DNA reads TGTGCCAGCAGTTTATTACAGGGGGTTGAGCAGTTCTTC.